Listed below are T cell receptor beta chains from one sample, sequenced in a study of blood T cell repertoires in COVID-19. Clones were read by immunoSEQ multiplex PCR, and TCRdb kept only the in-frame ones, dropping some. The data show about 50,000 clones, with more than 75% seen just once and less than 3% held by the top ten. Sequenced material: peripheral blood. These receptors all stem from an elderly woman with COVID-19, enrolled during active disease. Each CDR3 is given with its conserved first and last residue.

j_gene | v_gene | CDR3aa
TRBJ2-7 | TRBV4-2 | CASSQPNKRYEQYF
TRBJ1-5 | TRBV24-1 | CATDENQPQHF
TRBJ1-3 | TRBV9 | CASSSLTGGNTIYF
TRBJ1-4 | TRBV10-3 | CAISAGEGLFF
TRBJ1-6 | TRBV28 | CASTPARQGGSPLHF
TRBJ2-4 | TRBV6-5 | CATSPTTGNKNIQYF
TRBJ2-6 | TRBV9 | CASSVGSSGANVLTF
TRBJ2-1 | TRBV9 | CASSGGTISYNEQFF
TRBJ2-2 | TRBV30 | CAWRLWAGGPGTGELFF
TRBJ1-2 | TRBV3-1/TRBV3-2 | CASSLSYGYTF
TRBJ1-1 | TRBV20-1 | CSASHPSGTEAFF
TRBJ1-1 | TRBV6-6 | CASSRSGNTEAFF
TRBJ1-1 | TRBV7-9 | CASSPDRVGTEAFF
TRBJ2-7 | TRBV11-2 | CASSLVPGYEQYF
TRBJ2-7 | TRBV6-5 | CASSRTSGSTHEQYF
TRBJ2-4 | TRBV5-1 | CASSPLGQGGTKNIQYF
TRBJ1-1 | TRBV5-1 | CASSRETGNTEAFF
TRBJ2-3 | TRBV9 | CASSVAIAGDTQYF
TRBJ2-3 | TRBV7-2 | CASSLALAGDTQYF
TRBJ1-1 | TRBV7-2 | CASSSPSSRVTEAFF
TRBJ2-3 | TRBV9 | CASSVAAGTDTQYF
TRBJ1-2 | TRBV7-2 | CASSPDRVYGYTF
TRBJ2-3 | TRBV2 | CARGSSGSMADTQYF
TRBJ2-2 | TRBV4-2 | CASSQDRAPGRDGELFF
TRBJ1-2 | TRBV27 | CASSSYESNGYTF
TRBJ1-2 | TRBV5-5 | CASSLIPFYGGYTF
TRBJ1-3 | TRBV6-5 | CASRRQRGGNTIYF
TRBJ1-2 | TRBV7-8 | CASSLSGRGIGYTF
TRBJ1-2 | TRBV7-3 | CASSPQGGGNYGYTF
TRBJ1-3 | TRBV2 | CASMDNHHSSGNTIYF
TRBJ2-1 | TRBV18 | CASSTSGGRSSYNEQFF
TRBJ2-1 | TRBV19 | CASSPREGPYNEQFF
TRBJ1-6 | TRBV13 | CASSVSTGSPLHF
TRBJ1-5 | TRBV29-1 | CSVQEQSDQPQHF
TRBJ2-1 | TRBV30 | CAWRLSYNEQFF
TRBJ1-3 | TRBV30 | CAWTRTGTGNTIYF
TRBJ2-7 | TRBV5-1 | CASSLVRNPHEQYF
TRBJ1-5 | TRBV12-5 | CASGHGQGNQPQHF
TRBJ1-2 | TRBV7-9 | CASSEQGLGNYGYTF
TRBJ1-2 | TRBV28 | CASSFPGGTGLTYGYTF
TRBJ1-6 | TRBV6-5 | CASRTTGTGISPLHF
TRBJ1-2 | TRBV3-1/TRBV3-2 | CASSQVYRTTYGYTF